The T cell receptor beta chain described here comes from a study of CD8 T cells in Susac syndrome. In blood CD8+ and CD4+ T cells, TCR beta underwent sequencing. Through negative isolation, CD4+ and CD8+ T cells were obtained, while TEMRA cells were enriched using FACS. RNA, at roughly 0.5 to 1 ug, was reverse transcribed with random hexamers. The amplification used immunoSEQ multiplex PCR on TCR beta CDR3; it spanned 54 Vbeta and 13 Jbeta. TCRdb processed the immunoSEQ multiplex PCR reads anew with MiXCR; each CDR3 protein has one entry. The data contain approximately 160,000 distinct CDR3 sequences, just over 90% of them singletons. CDR3 length equals 13 residues. V dropped 4 bases and J dropped 7 bases, with 13 bases sitting between them. Germline CDR1 and CDR2: KGHSH and LQKENI.

The clonotype comes from a human donor in good health. The V and J genes are TRBV18 and TRBJ1-2; D call uncertain. Material for sequencing was CD4+ T cells from PBMCs. Written as DNA, the CDR3 is TGTGCCAGCTCACTGACGGGGATAGTTGGCTACACCTTC. This translates into CASSLTGIVGYTF.